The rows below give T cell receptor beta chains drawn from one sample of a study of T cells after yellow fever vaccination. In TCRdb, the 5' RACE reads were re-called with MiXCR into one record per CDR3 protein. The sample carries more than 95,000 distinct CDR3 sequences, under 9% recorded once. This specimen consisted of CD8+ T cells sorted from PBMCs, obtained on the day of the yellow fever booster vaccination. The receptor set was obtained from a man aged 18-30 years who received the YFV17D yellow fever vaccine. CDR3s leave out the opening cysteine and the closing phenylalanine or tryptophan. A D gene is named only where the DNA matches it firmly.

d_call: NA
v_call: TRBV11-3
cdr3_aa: ASSPNPGAYNEQF

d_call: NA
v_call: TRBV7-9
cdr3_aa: ASSSSLDPGPNTIY

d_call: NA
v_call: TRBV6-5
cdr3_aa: ASSYSNSEYGYT

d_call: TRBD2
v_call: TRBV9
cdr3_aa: ASSALTSGGVADTQY

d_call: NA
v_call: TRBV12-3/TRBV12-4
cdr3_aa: ASSLNFGQGTGELF

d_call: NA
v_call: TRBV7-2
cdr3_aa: ASSEQGATGAF

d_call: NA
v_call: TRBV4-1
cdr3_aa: ASSSQTGNRGNTIY

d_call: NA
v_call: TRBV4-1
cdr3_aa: ASTPRGQGGVTNYGYT

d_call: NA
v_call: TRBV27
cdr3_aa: ASSLRVGGFSYEQY

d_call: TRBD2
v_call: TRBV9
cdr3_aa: ASSVSGGGEQY

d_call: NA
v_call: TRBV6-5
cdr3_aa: ASLPWSYGLGGELF

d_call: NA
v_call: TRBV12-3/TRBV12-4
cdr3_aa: ASSLEAVDEKLF

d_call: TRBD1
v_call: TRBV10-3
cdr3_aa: AISGGGTGSWYQETQY

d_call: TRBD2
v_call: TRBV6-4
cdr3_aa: ASSEAGGLYTQY

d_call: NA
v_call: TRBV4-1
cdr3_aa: ASSQQGAGGLYNEQF

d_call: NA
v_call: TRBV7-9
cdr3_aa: ASSFPLTRRAYNEQF

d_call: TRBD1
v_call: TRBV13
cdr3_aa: ASSLTGGNTEAF

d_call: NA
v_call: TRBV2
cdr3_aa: ASSEAHVRANYGYT

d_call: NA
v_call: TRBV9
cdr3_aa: ASSVGLAGALGNTIY

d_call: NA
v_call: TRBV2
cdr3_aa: ASKEASNEKLF

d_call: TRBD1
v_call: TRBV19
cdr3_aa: ATGTGDNSPLH

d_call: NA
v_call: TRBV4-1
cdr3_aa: ASRLGYEAF

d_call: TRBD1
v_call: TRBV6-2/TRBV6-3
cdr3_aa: ASSYSQTGKYNEQF

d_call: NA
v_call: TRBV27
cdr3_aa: ASSFWNGPSTDTQY